The 31 T cell receptor beta chains reported below all come from one sample, sequenced in a study of T cell changes during pregnancy in multiple sclerosis. TCRdb's table, derived via immunoSEQ multiplex PCR, lists solely in-frame clones and lacks some. The data contain 30,000 to 35,000 clones, 90% of them singletons. Material: CD8+ T cells from peripheral blood mononuclear cells, obtained in the first trimester of pregnancy. The receptors originated from a female donor with multiple sclerosis, enrolled in a pregnancy study.

The V call is TRBV19, the J call TRBJ2-1; 10 bases are shared with TRBD2. Trimming at V came to 5 bases and at J to 3 bases, leaving 4 bases not matched to a gene. Per the germline V gene, CDR1 is LNHDA and CDR2 is SQIVND (reference sequence). The length of the CDR3 is 15 residues. CDR3 protein: CASSETSGHYNEQFF. The CDR3 nucleotides are TGTGCCAGTAGTGAGACTAGCGGGCACTACAATGAGCAGTTCTTC.

The chain has TRBV4-1 and TRBJ2-1; a possible D gene is TRBD1 (5 bases). This CDR3 contains 12 residues. The ends were cut back, 6 bases at V and 10 bases at J, with 13 bases in the middle. The germline gives CDR1 MGHRA, CDR2 YSYEKL. This CDR3 is CASSPGRAEQFF. In nucleotides, the CDR3 is TGCGCCAGCAGTCCAGGGCGTGCCGAGCAGTTCTTC.

The J gene is TRBJ1-5, the V gene TRBV6-4, with D perhaps TRBD1 (6 bases). V gave up 9 bases and J gave up 2 bases, with 17 bases separating them. This CDR3 is built from 15 residues. Germline CDR1 and CDR2: MRHNA and SNTAGT. CDR3 amino acids: CARRGGRGGNQPQHF. The CDR3 DNA follows: TGTGCCAGGAGGGGGGGGCGAGGAGGCAATCAGCCCCAGCATTTT.

This chain connects TRBV19 to TRBJ2-3; 7 nucleotides match TRBD2. Germline trimming cut 10 bases from V and 2 bases from J; bases unmatched to any gene: 12. This CDR3 is 15 amino acids long. The germline CDR1 and CDR2 sequences are LNHDA and SQIVND (reference sequence). The CDR3 DNA sequence: TGTGCCACCTCTCCCTCGGGAGGACCCACAGATACGCAGTATTTT. This sequence encodes CATSPSGGPTDTQYF.

V gene TRBV19 combines with J gene TRBJ2-3; 10 nucleotides line up with TRBD2. V shed 4 bases and J 3 bases; nucleotides not matched to a gene: 1. The CDR3 spans 14 residues. The germline V gene has CDR1 LNHDA and CDR2 SQIVND (reference sequence). The CDR3: CASSRAGGTDTQYF. The CDR3 DNA reads as TGTGCCAGTAGTAGAGCGGGAGGGACAGATACGCAGTATTTT.

The V gene is TRBV28, the J gene TRBJ2-7, with 7 bases fitting TRBD2. Looked up from germline, CDR1 is MDHEN and CDR2 is SYDVKM. The CDR3 totals 15 residues. The ends lost 4 bases at V and 3 bases at J; junction bases unmatched: 9. CDR3 bases: TGTGCCAGCAGTTCCTCGGCTAGCGGATTCTACGAGCAGTACTTC. It specifies CASSSSASGFYEQYF.

Here the CDR3 DNA reads TGTGCCAGCAGTGGTCCCCAGAGGGGGTCGGGCTATGGCTACACCTTC. Protein sequence: CASSGPQRGSGYGYTF. This chain uses TRBV2 with TRBJ1-2; D is perhaps TRBD1 (6 bases). Between the trimmed V and J ends, which lost 4 bases and 4 bases, there was a span of 19 bases. This CDR3 has 16 residues. CDR1 and CDR2 (germline): SNHLY, FYNNEI.

The rearrangement joins TRBV2 to TRBJ2-7; 9 positions match TRBD2. The CDR3 spans 14 residues. CDR1 is SNHLY, CDR2 FYNNEI, per germline. With 1 base clipped from V and 4 bases from J, the junction kept 2 bases outside the gene matches. The CDR3 here is CASSEGSGSYEQYF. The CDR3 DNA reads TGTGCCAGCAGTGAAGGTAGCGGGAGTTACGAGCAGTACTTC. Variable domain in full (rest from reference TRBV2 and TRBJ2-7): EPEVTQTPSHQVTQMGQEVILRCVPISNHLYFYWYRQILGQKVEFLVSFYNNEISEKSEIFDDQFSVERPDGSNFTLKIRSTKLEDSAMYFCASSEGSGSYEQYFGPGTRLTVT.

This chain links TRBV5-1 with TRBJ2-7; 8 bases align to TRBD1. V lost 4 bases to trimming and J lost 3 bases; unmatched junction nucleotides: 9. This CDR3 is built from 15 residues. CDR1 and CDR2 from the germline V gene are SGHRS and YFSETQ. CDR3 sequence: CASSEFQGAGYEQYF. Written as DNA, the CDR3 is TGCGCCAGCAGCGAGTTCCAGGGGGCTGGCTACGAGCAGTACTTC.

V gene TRBV18 combines with J gene TRBJ2-3; 11 bases are shared with TRBD2. The V gene's germline CDR1 is KGHSH and CDR2 LQKENI. V lost 3 bases and J lost 0; bases outside the gene matches: 5. The CDR3 has 17 amino acids. The CDR3, as DNA: TGTGCCAGCTCACCCGAAGGACTAGCGGGTAGCACAGATACGCAGTATTTT. This translates into CASSPEGLAGSTDTQYF.

The J gene is TRBJ2-7, the V gene TRBV7-8, with TRBD1 matching over 8 bases. In germline, CDR1 is SGHVS, CDR2 FQNEAQ. The CDR3 consists of 14 residues. V trimming: 5 bases; J trimming: 2 bases; junction bases outside the gene matches: 5. The CDR3 loop reads CASSPTGGPYEQYF. CDR3 DNA: TGTGCCAGCAGCCCTACAGGGGGGCCCTACGAGCAGTACTTC.

This sequence joins TRBV25-1 and TRBJ2-3, with 7 bases identical to TRBD2. CDR1 and CDR2 from the germline V gene are MGHDK and SYGVNS. J was trimmed by 5 bases and V by 4 bases; bases with no gene match: 6. This CDR3 is 14 amino acids long. CDR3 nucleotide sequence: TGTGCCAGCAGTGCCGCGGGAGCTCTAGATACGCAGTATTTT. Protein: CASSAAGALDTQYF.

This clone was recorded only once. This chain links TRBV4-2 with TRBJ2-5; unclear D gene. V lost 0 bases and J lost 5, with 19 bases in between. The CDR3 has 17 residues. Looked up from germline, CDR1 is LGHNA and CDR2 is YNFKEQ. CDR3 in DNA: TGTGCCAGCAGCCAAGACCTATCCATCACCCCGGTTGAGACCCAGTACTTC. Protein product: CASSQDLSITPVETQYF.

This rearrangement joins TRBV27 to TRBJ1-1; no clear D gene. Germline V gene sequence: CDR1 MNHEY, CDR2 SMNVEV (reference sequence). This CDR3 has 12 residues. V was pared by 6 bases and J by 5 bases, with 10 bases between. CDR3 sequence (DNA): TGTGCCAGCAGACTAGGAGGGACTGAAGCTTTCTTT. It yields the protein CASRLGGTEAFF.

J is TRBJ1-1 and V is TRBV27; D call uncertain. CDR3 length: 13 residues. The V gene's germline CDR1 is MNHEY and CDR2 SMNVEV (reference sequence). V dropped 6 bases and J dropped 0 bases, with 8 bases sitting between them. The CDR3 nucleotides are TGTGCCAGCAGCGGGTTAATGAACACTGAAGCTTTCTTT. As protein: CASSGLMNTEAFF.

The chain links TRBV4-1 to TRBJ2-7; 8 bases are shared with TRBD1. V was pared by 0 bases and J by 2 bases, with 3 bases of the junction left unmatched. CDR3 length: 15 residues. Per germline, CDR1 MGHRA and CDR2 YSYEKL. CDR3 region: CASSQETGGPYEQYF. The DNA of the CDR3 is TGCGCCAGCAGCCAAGAAACAGGGGGACCCTACGAGCAGTACTTC.

This chain joins TRBV4-3 and TRBJ2-7; tentatively, D is TRBD2 (6 bases). This CDR3 has 15 amino acids. Trimming took off 1 base at V and 0 bases at J, with 10 bases between the two ends. Per the germline V gene, CDR1 is LGHNA and CDR2 is YSLEER. CDR3 DNA: TGCGCCAGCAGCCAAGTGAGGGAGGCCTCCTACGAGCAGTACTTC. This encodes CASSQVREASYEQYF.

The chain employs TRBV6-5 and TRBJ2-1; D remains ambiguous. Between the trimmed V and J ends, which lost 2 bases and 5 bases, there was a span of 4 bases. Germline V gene lookup returns CDR1 MNHEY and CDR2 SVGAGI. The CDR3 is 12 amino acids. Here the CDR3 reads CASSYANNEQFF. The CDR3 bases are TGTGCCAGCAGTTACGCGAACAATGAGCAGTTCTTC.

J is TRBJ2-5 and V is TRBV4-2; TRBD1 is a possible D gene (6 bases). CDR1 is LGHNA and CDR2 is YNFKEQ in the germline V gene. The CDR3 spans 14 residues. V lost 4 bases and J lost 4, with 13 bases in between. The CDR3 protein is CASSRILGGETQYF. The CDR3 nucleotides are TGTGCCAGCAGCCGCATACTAGGGGGAGAGACCCAGTACTTC.

V usage is TRBV27 and J usage is TRBJ2-1, with TRBD1 matching over 10 bases. Germline V CDR1 and CDR2: MNHEY, SMNVEV (reference sequence). Unmatched junction bases numbered 9, after V lost 5 bases and J lost 8 bases. The CDR3 runs 15 residues. CDR3 amino acids: CASSPGTGVNYEQFF. In DNA, the CDR3 is TGTGCCAGCAGTCCCGGGACAGGGGTTAATTATGAGCAGTTCTTC.

The rearrangement links TRBV7-9 to TRBJ2-1; D gene unclear. Trimming removed 1 base at V and 10 bases at J, with 5 bases between. The CDR3 loop spans 11 amino acids. Germline V gene lookup returns CDR1 SEHNR and CDR2 FQNEAQ (reference sequence). CDR3 residues: CASSLGQEQFF. CDR3 in DNA: TGTGCCAGCAGCTTAGGGCAAGAGCAGTTCTTC.

The chain couples TRBV5-1 to TRBJ2-1, with TRBD2 matching 14 bases. CDR1 and CDR2 from the germline V gene are SGHRS and YFSETQ. This CDR3 region has 16 residues. V was clipped by 3 bases and J by 9 bases; unmatched bases: 8. This CDR3 is CASSSRGTSGRGEQFF. CDR3 in DNA: TGCGCCAGCAGCTCCCGCGGGACTAGCGGGAGAGGTGAGCAGTTCTTC. Complete variable domain (other parts from reference TRBV5-1 and TRBJ2-1): KAGVTQTPRYLIKTRGQQVTLSCSPISGHRSVSWYQQTPGQGLQFLFEYFSETQRNKGNFPGRFSGRQFSNSRSEMNVSTLELGDSALYLCASSSRGTSGRGEQFFGPGTRLTVL.

CDR3 sequence reads: CASSLAGLEQYF. In DNA, the CDR3 is TGTGCCAGCAGCTTAGCGGGCCTCGAGCAGTACTTC. The chain is built from TRBV7-9 and TRBJ2-7; no definite D call. CDR3 length: 12 amino acids. The ends were cut back, 0 bases at V and 6 bases at J, with 6 bases in the middle. Germline V gives CDR1 SEHNR, CDR2 FQNEAQ (reference sequence).

On this clone: Within the sample, other DNA sequences also encode this same CDR3. The rearrangement joins TRBV5-4 to TRBJ1-1; no reliable D call. CDR1 is SGHNT and CDR2 is YYREEE in the germline V gene (reference sequence). The CDR3 runs to 12 residues. With 3 bases removed from V and 4 bases from J, the gap between germline ends came to 7 bases. The CDR3 nucleotides read TGTGCCAGCAGCTCCGGTACCACTGAAGCTTTCTTT. This translates into CASSSGTTEAFF.

The V call is TRBV10-2, the J call TRBJ2-7; 9 bases match TRBD1. The CDR3 extends over 16 amino acids. Germline CDR1 is WSHSY and CDR2 is SAAADI. The ends lost 6 bases at V and 4 bases at J; junction bases unmatched: 13. CDR3 nucleotide sequence: TGCGCCAGCAGATCCGTTTCGGGACAGGGTACGTACGAGCAGTACTTC. Protein product: CASRSVSGQGTYEQYF.

The chain couples TRBV11-1 to TRBJ2-3; 9 bases fit TRBD1. There are 15 residues in the CDR3. The J segment lost 3 bases and the V segment lost 5 bases, leaving 6 bases of the junction unmatched. Germline assignment: CDR1 SGHAT and CDR2 FQDESV (reference sequence). For the CDR3, the DNA is TGTGCCAGCAGCCAACGGGACAGGGCAACAGATACGCAGTATTTT. Translated, it gives CASSQRDRATDTQYF.

This clone has just a few counts. The chain combines TRBV6-5 with TRBJ2-7, with TRBD1 identical over 9 bases. V dropped 8 bases and J dropped 5; count of bases not matched to a gene: 4. CDR3 length equals 12 residues. Germline values: CDR1 MNHEY, CDR2 SVGAGI. The CDR3 DNA reads TGTGCCAGCGGACAGGGGAGTCACGAGCAGTACTTC. It encodes CASGQGSHEQYF.

The chain is built from TRBV30 and TRBJ1-4; 7 bases align to TRBD1. V lost 2 bases, J lost 5 bases, and 8 bases stayed unmatched. The CDR3 is 15 amino acids. Germline CDR1 is GTSNPN and CDR2 is SVGIG (reference sequence). The CDR3 protein is CAWSHHRGPNEKLFF. Here the CDR3 DNA reads TGTGCCTGGAGTCACCACAGGGGACCCAATGAAAAACTGTTTTTT.

The CDR3 reads CASSTKGTSGRNEQYF. CDR3 DNA sequence: TGTGCCAGTAGTACAAAAGGGACTAGCGGGAGGAACGAGCAGTACTTC. V is TRBV19 and J is TRBJ2-7; 15 nucleotides line up with TRBD2. Per the germline V gene, CDR1 is LNHDA and CDR2 is SQIVND (reference sequence). The CDR3 runs 16 residues. V dropped 4 bases and J dropped 5; count of bases not matched to a gene: 6.

The gene calls are TRBV5-8 and TRBJ1-2; a possible D gene is TRBD1 (5 bases). In germline, CDR1 is SGHTS, CDR2 YDEGEE. Trimming stripped 0 bases from V and 3 bases from J, with 12 bases between. The CDR3 contains 15 residues. The CDR3 loop is CASSLVTELHYGYTF. CDR3 DNA: TGTGCCAGCAGCTTGGTGACAGAGCTCCACTATGGCTACACCTTC.

This sequence joins TRBV5-1 and TRBJ2-1; D is possibly TRBD2 (6 bases). Trimming took off 0 bases at V and 4 bases at J, with 11 bases between the two ends. Germline-derived CDR1 and CDR2 are SGHRS and YFSETQ. The CDR3 contains 15 residues. For the CDR3, the DNA is TGCGCCAGCAGCTTGGCAGGGACTTCATACAATGAGCAGTTCTTC. It translates to CASSLAGTSYNEQFF. Variable domain in full (rest from reference TRBV5-1 and TRBJ2-1): KAGVTQTPRYLIKTRGQQVTLSCSPISGHRSVSWYQQTPGQGLQFLFEYFSETQRNKGNFPGRFSGRQFSNSRSEMNVSTLELGDSALYLCASSLAGTSYNEQFFGPGTRLTVL.